These 31 T cell receptor beta chains were sequenced from one sample in a study of T cell repertoires in cytomegalovirus infection. Their target antigens are unknown. TCRdb reanalysed the reads using MiXCR and keeps one entry per CDR3 protein. This sample carries roughly 280,000 distinct CDR3 sequences, 22% of them seen once, and the ten largest clones take about 21%. The material sequenced was cultured PBMCs, taken from culture after CMV antigen stimulation. These receptors were obtained from a human donor in good health (CMV status not recorded). Some clones in this sample may be carry-over from other donors' samples.

The chain is built from TRBV20-1 and TRBJ2-1, with TRBD1 matching 8 bases. The CDR3 length is 13 residues. The germline CDR1 and CDR2 sequences are DFQATT and SNEGSKA (reference sequence). Trimming cost V 8 bases and J 8 bases; bases outside gene matches: 11. DNA of the CDR3: TGCAGTCCGACCGTAGGACAGGGAGATGAGCAGTTCTTC. This codes for CSPTVGQGDEQFF.

There are a few counts of this clonotype. The chain combines TRBV11-2 with TRBJ1-4; D gene unclear. V lost 5 bases, J lost 5 bases, and 15 bases lay in between. The CDR3 has 15 residues. Germline CDR1 is SGHAT and CDR2 is FQNNGV. The chain's CDR3 is CASSPKDSRNEKLFF. The CDR3 region has the DNA TGTGCCAGCAGCCCTAAAGACTCTCGAAATGAAAAACTGTTTTTT.

This clonotype has only a few counts. The V call is TRBV20-1, the J call TRBJ2-5; 8 nucleotides match TRBD2. V shed 6 bases and J 4 bases; nucleotides not matched to a gene: 13. This CDR3 contains 15 residues. The germline CDR1 and CDR2 sequences are DFQATT and SNEGSKA (reference sequence). The chain's CDR3 is CSAGGLAGPPETQYF. DNA for the CDR3: TGCAGTGCAGGGGGGCTAGCGGGCCCCCCAGAGACCCAGTACTTC.

J is TRBJ1-5 and V is TRBV6-8; D not certain. The CDR3 sequence is 15 residues long. The V gene lost 5 bases and the J gene lost 0 bases, with 11 bases spanning the gap. Per the germline V gene, CDR1 is MNHGY and CDR2 is SAAAGT. This chain's CDR3 is CASSRSPYSNQPQHF. The CDR3 region has the DNA TGTGCCAGCAGTCGATCCCCCTATAGCAATCAGCCCCAGCATTTT.

Ten or more counts support this clonotype. The V and J genes are TRBV12-3 or TRBV12-4 and TRBJ1-6; D perhaps matches TRBD1 (5 bases). The V gene lost 2 bases and the J gene lost 7 bases, with 12 bases spanning the gap. The CDR3 is made up of 15 amino acids. The CDR3 is CASSLRQGGNSPLHF. DNA of the CDR3: TGTGCCAGCAGTTTAAGGCAGGGCGGCAATTCACCCCTCCACTTT.

This chain uses TRBV20-1 with TRBJ1-2, with D unresolved. With 7 bases removed from V and 4 bases from J, the gap between germline ends came to 16 bases. The CDR3 runs 13 residues. Germline loops: CDR1 DFQATT, CDR2 SNEGSKA (reference sequence). CDR3 coding DNA: TGCAGTGTTCCGCAGGTGGTGAGCTATGGCTACACCTTC. Its protein product is CSVPQVVSYGYTF.

The chain carries TRBV19 and TRBJ1-4; 9 bases line up with TRBD1. This CDR3 comprises 16 residues. CDR1 is LNHDA and CDR2 is SQIVND in the germline V gene (reference sequence). Trimming at V came to 7 bases and at J to 0 bases, leaving 6 bases not matched to a gene. CDR3 residues: CASTRQGVATNEKLFF. CDR3 nucleotides: TGTGCCAGTACGAGACAGGGGGTAGCAACTAATGAAAAACTGTTTTTT.

The chain has TRBV4-3 and TRBJ2-1; TRBD2 agrees at 11 bases. With 4 bases clipped from V and 9 bases from J, the junction kept 17 bases outside the gene matches. Germline V gene sequence: CDR1 LGHNA, CDR2 YSLEER. The CDR3 covers 18 residues. The CDR3 reads CASSPGTSGGSGTGEQFF. The CDR3 region has the DNA TGCGCCAGCAGCCCTGGGACTAGCGGTGGTTCAGGTACCGGTGAGCAGTTCTTC.

The chain joins TRBV20-1 to TRBJ2-3; possibly TRBD2 for D (5 bases). Germline values: CDR1 DFQATT, CDR2 SNEGSKA (reference sequence). V lost 3 bases to trimming and J lost 6 bases, with 13 bases between them. The CDR3 is 13 amino acids. DNA for the CDR3: TGCAGTGCTAGGGACGATAGCGCGGATACGCAGTATTTT. It yields the protein CSARDDSADTQYF.

This clonotype was found a few times. The J gene is TRBJ2-1, the V gene TRBV28; 10 bases fit TRBD2. CDR1 is MDHEN, CDR2 SYDVKM, per germline. The CDR3 contains 17 residues. V was clipped by 2 bases and J by 7 bases; unmatched bases: 11. The CDR3 sequence is CASSLGSSGRPGNEQFF. In nucleotides, the CDR3 is TGTGCCAGCAGTTTAGGATCTAGCGGGAGACCGGGGAATGAGCAGTTCTTC.

This chain links TRBV20-1 with TRBJ2-3; 14 bases are shared with TRBD2. V shed 8 bases, J shed 5 bases, and the junction held 6 bases outside the gene matches. The CDR3 sequence is 14 residues long. CDR1 is DFQATT and CDR2 is SNEGSKA in the germline V gene (reference sequence). Here the CDR3 DNA reads TGCAGTTCCCGACTAGCGGGAGGGGGAGATACGCAGTATTTT. Its protein is CSSRLAGGGDTQYF.

The sample holds one count of this clonotype. The CDR3 DNA is TGTGCCAGCAGCTTGAGATTTCAGTGGGGCCGGGATGTCGAAAACATTCAGTACTTC. Translation gives CASSLRFQWGRDVENIQYF. The rearrangement uses TRBV5-5 and TRBJ2-4; D may be TRBD1 or TRBD2 (5 bases each). This CDR3 has 19 amino acids. The germline V gene has CDR1 SGHKS and CDR2 YYEKEE (reference sequence). The V and J ends lost 1 base and 5 bases respectively, with 25 bases between them.

This clonotype has ten or more counts. The CDR3, as DNA: TGTGCCAGCAGCTTAGTGTTAGCGGGAGGCGCTCAGGGTACGCAGTATTTT. This translates into CASSLVLAGGAQGTQYF. The chain has TRBV7-2 and TRBJ2-3; 10 nucleotides line up with TRBD2. The CDR3 consists of 17 residues. CDR1 SGHTA and CDR2 FQGNSA come from the germline V gene. Unmatched junction bases numbered 12, after V lost 1 base and J lost 8 bases.

The chain has TRBV7-6 and TRBJ2-2; D unclear. CDR3 length equals 13 residues. The germline gives CDR1 SGHVS, CDR2 FNYEAQ. Trimming pared 3 bases from V and 7 bases from J, leaving 9 bases between. The chain's CDR3 is CASSFGWYGELFF. The CDR3 DNA follows: TGTGCCAGCAGCTTCGGGTGGTACGGGGAGCTGTTTTTT.

This rearrangement joins TRBV12-3 or TRBV12-4 to TRBJ2-3, with D possibly TRBD2 on 6 matching bases. This CDR3 contains 15 residues. V lost 5 bases and J lost 2, with 14 bases in between. The CDR3 spells CASSQFGGDTDTQYF. The CDR3 DNA follows: TGTGCCAGCAGTCAATTCGGAGGGGACACAGATACGCAGTATTTT.

The J gene is TRBJ1-6, the V gene TRBV6-1; 10 nucleotides line up with TRBD1. The CDR3 loop spans 13 amino acids. Germline V gives CDR1 MNHNS, CDR2 SASEGT. V was pared by 8 bases and J by 8 bases, with 3 bases of the junction left unmatched. CDR3 DNA sequence: TGTGCCAGCGGACAGGGGGTTGATTCACCCCTCCACTTT. The encoded protein is CASGQGVDSPLHF.

The table lists this clonotype with many counts. The V gene is TRBV10-3, the J gene TRBJ2-1; D perhaps matches TRBD2 (6 bases). The length of the CDR3 is 17 residues. V was trimmed by 6 bases and J by 4 bases, leaving 22 bases between them. CDR1 and CDR2 from the germline V gene are ENHRY and SYGVKD. In DNA, the CDR3 is TGTGCCATCAGCAACGACCTAGCGCTCACCGCATACAATGAGCAGTTCTTC. Encoded protein: CAISNDLALTAYNEQFF.

The CDR3 DNA is TGCGCCAGCAGCTGGCAGGGCTCCTACAATGAGCAGTTCTTC. Translation gives CASSWQGSYNEQFF. The chain is built from TRBV5-1 and TRBJ2-1; TRBD1 is a possible D gene (5 bases). Germline V gene sequence: CDR1 SGHRS, CDR2 YFSETQ. The CDR3 totals 14 residues. The V end was cut by 3 bases, the J end by 0 bases, with 7 bases between. The complete variable domain, with remaining parts taken from reference TRBV5-1 and TRBJ2-1, reads KAGVTQTPRYLIKTRGQQVTLSCSPISGHRSVSWYQQTPGQGLQFLFEYFSETQRNKGNFPGRFSGRQFSNSRSEMNVSTLELGDSALYLCASSWQGSYNEQFFGPGTRLTVL.

V usage is TRBV5-5 and J usage is TRBJ1-6; tentative D call: TRBD1 (5 bases). The CDR3 contains 15 residues. Germline CDR1 SGHKS, CDR2 YYEKEE (reference sequence). Trimming shortened V by 4 bases and J by 7 bases, and 15 bases separated the two germline ends. The CDR3 here is CASSPGTAGNSPLHF. DNA of the CDR3: TGTGCCAGCAGCCCCGGGACCGCCGGCAATTCACCCCTCCACTTT.

This clonotype was seen repeatedly, ten times or more. The V and J genes are TRBV7-2 and TRBJ2-4; D is unclear. Per germline, CDR1 SGHTA and CDR2 FQGNSA. Trimming shortened V by 1 base and J by 0 bases, and 7 bases separated the two germline ends. The CDR3 runs to 15 residues. CDR3 DNA: TGTGCCAGCAGCTTAGGGGCGGTAGCCAAAAACATTCAGTACTTC. Residues: CASSLGAVAKNIQYF.

This sequence joins TRBV6-2 or TRBV6-3 and TRBJ1-1; weak D call: TRBD1 (5 bases). The ends were cut back, 2 bases at V and 4 bases at J, with 14 bases in the middle. Germline assignment: CDR1 MNHEY and CDR2 SVGEGT. This CDR3 region has 15 residues. CDR3 nucleotides: TGTGCCAGCAGTTACCGGGCAGGGAGTGGCACTGAAGCTTTCTTT. Translation gives CASSYRAGSGTEAFF.

This clonotype has just a few counts. V and J are TRBV24-1 and TRBJ2-1; 9 bases align to TRBD2. V lost 5 bases, J lost 8 bases, and 9 bases stayed unmatched. Germline V gives CDR1 KGHDR, CDR2 SFDVKD. The CDR3 length is 15 residues. The CDR3 DNA follows: TGTGCCACCAGTGGGAATAGCGGGAGCCCCCATGAGCAGTTCTTC. Protein: CATSGNSGSPHEQFF.

This clonotype was observed many times. The rearrangement uses TRBV12-3 or TRBV12-4 and TRBJ2-2, with TRBD2 identical over 9 bases. With 5 bases clipped from V and 7 bases from J, the junction kept 11 bases outside the gene matches. This CDR3 is 16 amino acids long. The CDR3, as DNA: TGTGCCAGCAGTCCCCTTAGCGGGAGTATGGGCGGGGAGCTGTTTTTT. As protein: CASSPLSGSMGGELFF.

In this sample, this clonotype turned up many times. The chain joins TRBV7-8 to TRBJ2-2, with TRBD2 matching 12 bases. CDR3 length: 16 residues. Germline loops: CDR1 SGHVS, CDR2 FQNEAQ. V lost 3 bases to trimming and J lost 7 bases; unmatched junction nucleotides: 6. DNA of the CDR3: TGTGCCAGCAGCTTCGCTAGCGGGAGGGGTGACGGGGAGCTGTTTTTT. Its protein product is CASSFASGRGDGELFF. The complete variable domain, with remaining parts taken from reference TRBV7-8 and TRBJ2-2, reads GAGVSQSPRYKVAKRGQDVALRCDPISGHVSLFWYQQALGQGPEFLTYFQNEAQLDKSGLPSDRFFAERPEGSVSTLKIQRTQQEDSAVYLCASSFASGRGDGELFFGEGSRLTVL.

As to this clonotype: A much bigger clone sits one base away, suggesting this may be a read error. This chain joins TRBV12-3 or TRBV12-4 and TRBJ2-3; weak D call: TRBD1 (5 bases). CDR3 length: 14 amino acids. The V end lost 5 bases, the J end lost 0 bases, and 9 bases lay between the germline ends. DNA for the CDR3: TGTGCCAGCAGTCACTACAGGAGCACAGATACGCAGTATTTT. Amino acid sequence: CASSHYRSTDTQYF.

The gene calls are TRBV28 and TRBJ2-7; 8 bases fit TRBD1. Trimming removed 4 bases from V and 6 bases from J; junction bases left unmatched: 11. This CDR3 comprises 15 residues. The germline V gene has CDR1 MDHEN and CDR2 SYDVKM. CDR3 DNA sequence: TGTGCCAGCAGTTCCCGACGGACAGGGACAATCGAGCAGTACTTC. This encodes CASSSRRTGTIEQYF. The whole variable domain, remainder taken from reference TRBV28 and TRBJ2-7, is DVKVTQSSRYLVKRTGEKVFLECVQDMDHENMFWYRQDPGLGLRLIYFSYDVKMKEKGDIPEGYSVSREKKERFSLILESASTNQTSMYLCASSSRRTGTIEQYFGPGTRLTVT.

The chain links TRBV13 to TRBJ2-5; a weak D match, TRBD2 (6 bases). This CDR3 contains 14 residues. The germline V gene has CDR1 PRHDT and CDR2 FYEKMQ (reference sequence). The V gene lost 4 bases and the J gene lost 2 bases, with 11 bases spanning the gap. The CDR3 loop reads CASSSYGLQETQYF. The CDR3 nucleotides are TGTGCCAGCAGCTCCTATGGACTACAAGAGACCCAGTACTTC.

There are a few counts of this clonotype. CDR3 nucleotides: TGCAGCGCCGACAGGGGGCGCAACTATGGCTACACCTTC. This gives the protein CSADRGRNYGYTF. The genes are TRBV29-1 and TRBJ1-2, with 10 nucleotides matching TRBD1. V dropped 7 bases and J dropped 2; count of bases not matched to a gene: 4. This CDR3 is built from 13 residues. The germline V gene encodes CDR1 SQVTM and CDR2 ANQGSEA.

CDR3 DNA: TGTGCCAGCAGCCGGGCCAATGAAAAACTGTTTTTT. Its protein is CASSRANEKLFF. The chain links TRBV27 to TRBJ1-4; D not certain. CDR3 length equals 12 residues. From germline, CDR1 is MNHEY and CDR2 SMNVEV (reference sequence). Trimming pared 6 bases from V and 5 bases from J, leaving 7 bases between.

The V gene is TRBV4-1, the J gene TRBJ2-7; D not certain. Looked up from germline, CDR1 is MGHRA and CDR2 is YSYEKL. Between the trimmed V and J ends, which lost 0 bases and 3 bases, there was a span of 12 bases. The CDR3 contains 15 residues. CDR3 amino acids: CASSQEWTKGYEQYF. The CDR3 nucleotides read TGCGCCAGCAGCCAAGAATGGACCAAAGGCTACGAGCAGTACTTC.

This chain connects TRBV7-2 to TRBJ2-2; TRBD2 agrees at 10 bases. CDR1 and CDR2 from the germline V gene are SGHTA and FQGNSA. Losses at the gene ends were 5 bases for V and 4 bases for J; bases not matched to a gene: 13. This CDR3 spans 18 amino acids. CDR3 in amino acids: CASSLTQLAGLATGELFF. The DNA for the CDR3 is TGTGCCAGCAGCCTAACGCAACTAGCGGGATTAGCCACCGGGGAGCTGTTTTTT.